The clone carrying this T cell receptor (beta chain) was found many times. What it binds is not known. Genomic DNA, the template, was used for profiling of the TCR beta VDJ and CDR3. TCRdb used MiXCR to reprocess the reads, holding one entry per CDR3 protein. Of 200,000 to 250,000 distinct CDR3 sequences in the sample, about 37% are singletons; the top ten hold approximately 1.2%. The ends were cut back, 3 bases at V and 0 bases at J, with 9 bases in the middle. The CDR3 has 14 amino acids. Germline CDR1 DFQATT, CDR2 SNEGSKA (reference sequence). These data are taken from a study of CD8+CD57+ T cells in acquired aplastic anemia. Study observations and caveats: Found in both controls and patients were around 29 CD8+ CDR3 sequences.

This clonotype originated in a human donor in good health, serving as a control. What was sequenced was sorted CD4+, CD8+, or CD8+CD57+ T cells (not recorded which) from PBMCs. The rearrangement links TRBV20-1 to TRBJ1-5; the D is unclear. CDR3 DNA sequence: TGCAGTGCTAGTCGCGGGGATAGCAATCAGCCCCAGCATTTT. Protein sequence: CSASRGDSNQPQHF.